This T cell receptor beta chain derives from a study of CD8 T cells in Susac syndrome. RNA in amounts of roughly 0.5 to 1 ug was reverse transcribed with random hexamers. TCRdb passed the immunoSEQ multiplex PCR reads through MiXCR, listing each CDR3 protein once. The repertoire holds roughly 67,000 distinct CDR3 sequences, with 85% to 95% as singletons. V lost 4 bases, J lost 6 bases, and 10 bases lay in between. Germline loops: CDR1 SGHTA, CDR2 FQGNSA. The CDR3 has 13 amino acids. The chain uses TRBV7-2 and TRBJ2-1; D may be TRBD2 (5 bases). This sequence was found in a human donor with multiple sclerosis. Sequences were obtained from CD8+ T cells from PBMCs. This CDR3 reads CASSSFEGNEQFF. The CDR3 DNA is TGTGCCAGCAGCTCCTTTGAGGGCAATGAGCAGTTCTTC.